Described below is a single TCR beta chain sequence and its context. The data stem from a study of blood T cell repertoires in COVID-19. The method was immunoSEQ multiplex PCR; TCRdb's version includes in-frame clones alone and lacks a portion of them. Among some 150,000 clones, roughly four fifths were seen once, and the ten largest hold 1.5% to 2%. Germline lookup yields CDR1 PRHDT and CDR2 FYEKMQ (reference sequence). V gave up 5 bases and J gave up 8 bases; unmatched junction bases: 0. The CDR3 spans 11 residues. The chain uses TRBV13 and TRBJ2-1, with 7 bases lining up with TRBD1. The sequenced material came from PBMCs or T cells enriched from blood (not recorded which). This sequence originates from a woman aged 18-29 years who had been exposed to COVID-19. CDR3 bases: TGTGCCAGCAGCCAGGGGGATGAGCAGTTCTTC. This translates into CASSQGDEQFF. Full variable domain (remainder filled in from reference TRBV13 and TRBJ2-1): AAGVIQSPRHLIKEKRETATLKCYPIPRHDTVYWYQQGPGQDPQFLISFYEKMQSDKGSIPDRFSAQQFSDYHSELNMSSLELGDSALYFCASSQGDEQFFGPGTRLTVL.